The text below deals with one T cell receptor (beta chain). The data were taken from a study of technical replicates of blood from a few donors. This table comes from immunoSEQ multiplex PCR, and its TCRdb copy is limited to in-frame clones, with some not included. This sample has roughly 80,000 clones, with 95% to 97% found just once. This CDR3 comprises 16 residues. J lost 4 bases, V lost 4 bases, and 13 bases had no gene match. CDR1 SGHRS and CDR2 YFSETQ come from the germline V gene. The origin of this receptor is a human donor in good health. The gene calls are TRBV5-1 and TRBJ1-2, with 7 bases aligning to TRBD1. The specimen sequenced was T cells isolated from PBMCs. CDR3 protein: CASSRSTGFGPYGYTF. The CDR3 nucleotides are TGCGCCAGCAGCAGATCGACAGGGTTCGGACCCTATGGCTACACCTTC.